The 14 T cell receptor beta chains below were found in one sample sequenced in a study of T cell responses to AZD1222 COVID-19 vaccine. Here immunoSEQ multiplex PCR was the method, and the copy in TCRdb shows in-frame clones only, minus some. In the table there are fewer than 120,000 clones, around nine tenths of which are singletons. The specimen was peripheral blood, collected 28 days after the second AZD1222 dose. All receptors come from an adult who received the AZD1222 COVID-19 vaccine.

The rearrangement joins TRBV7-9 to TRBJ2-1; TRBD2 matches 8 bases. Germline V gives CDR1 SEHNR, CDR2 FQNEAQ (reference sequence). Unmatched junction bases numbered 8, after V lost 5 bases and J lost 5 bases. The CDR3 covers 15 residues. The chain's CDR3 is CASSPRGGRDNEQFF. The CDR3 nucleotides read TGTGCCAGCAGCCCCCGGGGGGGCCGGGACAATGAGCAGTTCTTC.

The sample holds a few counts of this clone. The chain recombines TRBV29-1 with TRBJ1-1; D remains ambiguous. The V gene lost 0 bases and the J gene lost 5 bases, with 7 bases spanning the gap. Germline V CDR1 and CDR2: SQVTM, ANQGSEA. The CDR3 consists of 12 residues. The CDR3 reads CSVEERLTEAFF. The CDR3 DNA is TGCAGCGTTGAAGAAAGATTGACTGAAGCTTTCTTT.

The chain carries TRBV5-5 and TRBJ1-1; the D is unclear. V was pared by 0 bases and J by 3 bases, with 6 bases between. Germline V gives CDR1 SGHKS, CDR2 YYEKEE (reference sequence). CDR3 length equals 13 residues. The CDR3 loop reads CASSLGADTEAFF. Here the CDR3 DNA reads TGTGCCAGCAGCTTGGGGGCGGACACTGAAGCTTTCTTT.

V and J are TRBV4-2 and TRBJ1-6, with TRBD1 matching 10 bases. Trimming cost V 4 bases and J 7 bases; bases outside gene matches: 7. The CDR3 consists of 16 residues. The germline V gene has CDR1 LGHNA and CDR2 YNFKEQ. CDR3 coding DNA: TGTGCCAGCAGCCCCCGGAGGACAGGGGGAAATTCACCCCTCCACTTT. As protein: CASSPRRTGGNSPLHF.

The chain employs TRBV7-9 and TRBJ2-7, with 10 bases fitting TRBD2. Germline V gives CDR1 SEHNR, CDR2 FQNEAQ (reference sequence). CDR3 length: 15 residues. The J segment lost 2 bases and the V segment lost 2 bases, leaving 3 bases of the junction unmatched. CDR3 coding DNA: TGTGCCAGCAGCTTATCGAGCGGGGGGGCCTACGAGCAGTACTTC. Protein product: CASSLSSGGAYEQYF.

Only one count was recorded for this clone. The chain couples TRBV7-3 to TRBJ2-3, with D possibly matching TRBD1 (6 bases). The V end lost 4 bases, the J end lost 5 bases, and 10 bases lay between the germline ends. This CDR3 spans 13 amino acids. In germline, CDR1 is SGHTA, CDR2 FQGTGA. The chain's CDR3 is CASSSKGEDTQYF. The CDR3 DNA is TGTGCCAGCAGCTCCAAGGGGGAAGATACGCAGTATTTT.

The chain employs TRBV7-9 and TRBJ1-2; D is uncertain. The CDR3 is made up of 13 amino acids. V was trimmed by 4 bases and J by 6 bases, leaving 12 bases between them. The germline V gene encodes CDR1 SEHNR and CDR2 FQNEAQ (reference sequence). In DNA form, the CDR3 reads TGTGCCAGCAGCTCTGAACGGGAGGATGGCTACACCTTC. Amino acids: CASSSEREDGYTF.

CDR3 bases: TGCGCCAGCAGCTTCCAGGGGCCGGGTGAAGCTTTCTTT. Translated: CASSFQGPGEAFF. The chain employs TRBV5-1 and TRBJ1-1; D is perhaps TRBD1 (6 bases). Trimming removed 2 bases at V and 7 bases at J, with 12 bases between. The CDR3 has 13 amino acids. Germline V gives CDR1 SGHRS, CDR2 YFSETQ.

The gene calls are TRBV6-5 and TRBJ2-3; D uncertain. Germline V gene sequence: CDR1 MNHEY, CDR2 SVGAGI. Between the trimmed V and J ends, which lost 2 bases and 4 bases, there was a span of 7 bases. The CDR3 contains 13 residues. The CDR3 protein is CASSYGPSDTQYF. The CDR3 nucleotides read TGTGCCAGCAGTTACGGTCCCTCAGATACGCAGTATTTT.

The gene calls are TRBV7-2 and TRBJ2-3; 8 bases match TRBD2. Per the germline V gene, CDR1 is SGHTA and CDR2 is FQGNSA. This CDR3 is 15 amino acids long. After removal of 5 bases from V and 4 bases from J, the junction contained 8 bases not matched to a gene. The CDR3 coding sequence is TGTGCCAGCAGCCTTTTAGGACTAGCCCCAGATACGCAGTATTTT. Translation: CASSLLGLAPDTQYF.

Written as DNA, the CDR3 is TGTGCCAGCAGCCTCGGGGGGGGGAAGGAGACCCAGTACTTC. Its protein product is CASSLGGGKETQYF. The V call is TRBV7-8, the J call TRBJ2-5; TRBD2 matches at 8 bases. Germline CDR1 SGHVS, CDR2 FQNEAQ. The CDR3 sequence is 14 residues long. The V gene end was trimmed by 5 bases and the J gene end by 5 bases; junction bases not matched to a gene: 7.

The CDR3 sequence: CAISPTGTIYEQYF. The CDR3 DNA is TGTGCCATCAGTCCGACGGGGACTATCTACGAGCAGTACTTC. The chain has TRBV10-3 and TRBJ2-7; TRBD2 matches at 7 bases. The V and J ends lost 5 bases and 3 bases, in that order; junction bases with no gene match: 7. CDR3 length: 14 residues. CDR1 and CDR2 (germline): ENHRY, SYGVKD.

Written as DNA, the CDR3 is TGTGCCAGCAGTCGACTCCGGGAAAAACTGTTTTTT. This encodes CASSRLREKLFF. V and J are TRBV12-3 or TRBV12-4 and TRBJ1-4; D not certain. V lost 5 bases, J lost 8 bases, and 9 bases lay in between. The length of the CDR3 is 12 residues.

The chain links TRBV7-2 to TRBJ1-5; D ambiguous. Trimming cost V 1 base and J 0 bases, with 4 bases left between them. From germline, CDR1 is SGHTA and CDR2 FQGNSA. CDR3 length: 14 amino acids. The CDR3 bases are TGTGCCAGCAGCTTAGGTTATAGCAATCAGCCCCAGCATTTT. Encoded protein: CASSLGYSNQPQHF.